This T cell receptor beta chain was obtained from a study of molecular identifiers for immune sequencing clone quantification (dated by TCRdb to the late 2010s). Study-level background: For a replicate experiment, the RNA from either approximately 20,000 or 100,000 naive CD8 T cells was divided into five aliquots, and four of those aliquots went on to sequencing. This methods study used CD8 T cells to benchmark TCR RNA copy counting and molecular-identifier clustering-based TCR repertoire sequencing (MIDCIRS). Paper-wide results and their limitations: Identical TCR molecules sharing a barcode could cause highly expanded clone sizes to be underestimated. Without barcode sub-clustering, chimeric consensus sequences inflated TCR diversity; chimeras reached as high as 47%. Spiked-in Jurkat TCR RNA equal to a single cell's worth was reported to be detectable even within one million naive CD8 T cells. About 3.1 recovered TCR RNA copies per cell were obtained by modeling, versus approximately 10 by digital PCR, implying a capture efficiency of 25% to 30%. In CMV-specific effector cells, clones with more than 20 RNA copies accounted for over 97% of molecules, whereas in naive cells such clones accounted for under 1%.

The junction carries 10 bases between V and J, which are trimmed by 6 bases and 8 bases respectively. The CDR3 holds 10 amino acids from the cysteine to the phenylalanine. The retained sequence is limited to the CDR3, 30 bases, with the frame set at the first base. Based on the germline V gene, the CDR1 and CDR2 sequences are SQVTM and ANQGSEA. Library preparation employed PCR. Instrument used: Illumina MiSeq. The Qiagen AllPrep DNA/RNA kit was used to purify total RNA. Before analysis, reads from multiple sequencing runs of one library were combined. Regarding the original processing steps: Reads were retained only if the reads had an exact TCR constant sequence, and the retained reads were trimmed to 150 nt and grouped according to their 12-nt molecular barcodes. Reads within each barcode group were sub-clustered using a 15% Levenshtein threshold, and quality-weighted consensus sequences were constructed for each RNA molecule. Non-functional sequences were excluded, and lower-count sequences lying one edit away from another sequence were also excluded. Based on a fit of two negative binomial distributions, barcode sub-clusters having less than 20% of the maximum read count were discarded. TCRdb ran its own pipeline on the public reads, namely fastp trimming at Q25 and MiXCR clone calling, and kept in-frame beta chains. All rows with the same CDR3 protein become a single entry with the most common DNA and genes. These V and J calls derive from TCRdb rather than the authors' analysis. Present in this sample are 38,000 or so distinct CDR3 sequences, around a sixth of which were seen just once. The ten largest clones represent 5.5% to 7.5% of the sample.

Naive CD8 T cells were FACS-sorted as CD8+CD4-CCR7+CD45RA+ on a BD FACSAria II into RLT Plus buffer. For a sensitivity comparison, a portion of naive CD8 T cell RNA was divided equally between MIDCIRS and a Smart-seq2-style 5'RACE protocol. CD8 T cells were enriched using RosetteSep CD8+ T Cell Enrichment Cocktail and Ficoll-Paque, and the enriched cells then underwent ACK red cell lysis. This clonotype occurred a few times. What this receptor recognizes is not known. Nothing much larger sits one base from this clone, and base qualities are not available. The specimen sequenced was naive CD8+ T cells from blood, with Jurkat cell RNA spiked in. The sample's cell subset or site label is to be understood as: FACS-sorted CD8+CD4-CCR7+CD45RA+ naive T cells. The receptor's source is a human donor in good health. Some libraries in this study had Jurkat cell RNA spiked in. The chain is encoded by TRBV29-1 joined to TRBJ1-1; the D gene lacks a confident call. The sequenced DNA: TGCAGCGTCTTTCTAACCGAAGCTTTCTTT. Its translation reads: CSVFLTEAFF.